The 8 T cell receptor beta chains below all came from one sample that was sequenced in a study of T cell responses to AZD1222 COVID-19 vaccine. Clones were sequenced by immunoSEQ multiplex PCR, and TCRdb holds only the in-frame ones, with some missing. The sample consists of around 44,000 clones, 65% to 90% of them appearing once. The sequences come from peripheral blood, collected 28 days after the second AZD1222 dose. The source of these receptors is an adult who received the AZD1222 COVID-19 vaccine.

The chain couples TRBV9 to TRBJ2-1, with D perhaps matching TRBD2 (6 bases). The CDR3 consists of 16 residues. Trimming stripped 1 base from V and 8 bases from J, with 19 bases between. Germline CDR1 reads SGDLS; CDR2 reads YYNGEE. CDR3 sequence reads: CASSVFYGRGVDEQFF. For the CDR3, the DNA is TGTGCCAGCAGCGTATTCTACGGGAGAGGTGTTGATGAGCAGTTCTTC.

CDR3 sequence: CASSPGGVASNTGELFF. The CDR3 DNA reads as TGTGCCAGCAGTCCGGGAGGGGTAGCATCGAACACCGGGGAGCTGTTTTTT. This rearrangement joins TRBV11-2 to TRBJ2-2; 8 nucleotides line up with TRBD2. The germline V gene encodes CDR1 SGHAT and CDR2 FQNNGV. This CDR3 region has 17 residues. The V gene end was trimmed by 6 bases and the J gene end by 0 bases; junction bases not matched to a gene: 9.

The V and J genes are TRBV6-5 and TRBJ2-7; 9 positions match TRBD2. The V gene end was trimmed by 0 bases and the J gene end by 3 bases; junction bases not matched to a gene: 6. The CDR3 covers 16 residues. Germline CDR1 and CDR2: MNHEY and SVGAGI. CDR3 sequence reads: CASSYSRLAENYEQYF. The CDR3 DNA is TGTGCCAGCAGTTACTCGAGACTAGCGGAAAACTACGAGCAGTACTTC.

This clone was seen only once. The CDR3, as DNA: TGTGCCAGCAGTCCACCCCTCCGGGGGTCGAACCATGAAAAACTGTTTTTT. Its translation: CASSPPLRGSNHEKLFF. The chain has TRBV28 and TRBJ1-4, with D possibly TRBD1 on 5 matching bases. Germline V gene data show CDR1 as MDHEN and CDR2 as SYDVKM. The CDR3 has 17 residues. Trimming removed 5 bases at V and 6 bases at J, with 22 bases between.

The chain has TRBV5-1 and TRBJ2-2; D ambiguous. V gave up 0 bases and J gave up 6 bases, with 12 bases separating them. Germline V lookup: CDR1 SGHRS, CDR2 YFSETQ. CDR3 length: 15 amino acids. This CDR3 is CASSLVPGIAGELFF. CDR3 in DNA: TGCGCCAGCAGCTTGGTTCCGGGTATCGCCGGGGAGCTGTTTTTT. Full variable domain (outside the CDR3, taken from reference TRBV5-1 and TRBJ2-2): KAGVTQTPRYLIKTRGQQVTLSCSPISGHRSVSWYQQTPGQGLQFLFEYFSETQRNKGNFPGRFSGRQFSNSRSEMNVSTLELGDSALYLCASSLVPGIAGELFFGEGSRLTVL.

In this sample, this clone turned up a few times. The chain carries TRBV7-9 and TRBJ2-1; D is unclear. V was pared by 1 base and J by 5 bases, with 12 bases between. The CDR3 extends over 15 amino acids. Germline V CDR1 and CDR2: SEHNR, FQNEAQ (reference sequence). In DNA, the CDR3 is TGTGCCAGCAGCTTAGTGATCGAGGCTCACAATGAGCAGTTCTTC. Its translation: CASSLVIEAHNEQFF. Based on the CDR3 plus reference TRBV7-9 and TRBJ2-1, the full variable domain is DTGVSQNPRHKITKRGQNVTFRCDPISEHNRLYWYRQTLGQGPEFLTYFQNEAQLEKSRLLSDRFSAERPKGSFSTLEIQRTEQGDSAMYLCASSLVIEAHNEQFFGPGTRLTVL.

V usage is TRBV11-2 and J usage is TRBJ2-1; D possibly uses TRBD1 or TRBD2 (5 bases each). Germline V lookup: CDR1 SGHAT, CDR2 FQNNGV. The CDR3 runs 15 residues. V was pared by 6 bases and J by 0 bases, with 12 bases between. In nucleotides, the CDR3 is TGTGCCAGCAGGGGGGACCTTAGCTCCTACAATGAGCAGTTCTTC. It is translated as CASRGDLSSYNEQFF.

The chain joins TRBV5-1 to TRBJ2-5; D unclear. The CDR3 runs to 14 residues. Looked up from germline, CDR1 is SGHRS and CDR2 is YFSETQ. V shed 0 bases and J shed 0 bases, with 6 bases lying between them. CDR3 bases: TGCGCCAGCAGCTTGGCGCAGCACCAAGAGACCCAGTACTTC. This encodes CASSLAQHQETQYF.